The source of this T cell receptor beta chain is a study of T-cell memory formation after mild COVID-19. Study at large: Largely, the TCR clusters proved donor specific.

This clonotype was seen a few times. The antigen is unknown. V was clipped by 5 bases and J by 4 bases, with 14 bases between them. This CDR3 comprises 14 residues. The study's findings and limits: Clones contracting day 15 to 85 were balanced CD4/CD8; later expanders leaned CD4+. Contracting CD4+ clones sat mainly in CM and EM; CD8+ in EMRA. Memory cells collected pre-infection included some clones that later responded, suggesting cross-reactive memory joined.

TCRdb redid the calling of the 5' RACE reads with MiXCR, one entry per CDR3 protein. The sample lists around 120,000 distinct CDR3 sequences; 16% were seen once. Sequencing was carried out using PBMCs or a T cell subset sorted from them (not recorded which). The receptor was derived from an adult woman who had mild COVID-19 (a few samples of this study predate the infection). Cell type and time point are not known. The chain is built from TRBV12-3 or TRBV12-4 and TRBJ1-1; D is possibly TRBD1 (5 bases). CDR3 loop: CASSHDDGGTEAFF. DNA for the CDR3: TGTGCCAGCAGTCATGATGACGGGGGCACTGAAGCTTTCTTT.